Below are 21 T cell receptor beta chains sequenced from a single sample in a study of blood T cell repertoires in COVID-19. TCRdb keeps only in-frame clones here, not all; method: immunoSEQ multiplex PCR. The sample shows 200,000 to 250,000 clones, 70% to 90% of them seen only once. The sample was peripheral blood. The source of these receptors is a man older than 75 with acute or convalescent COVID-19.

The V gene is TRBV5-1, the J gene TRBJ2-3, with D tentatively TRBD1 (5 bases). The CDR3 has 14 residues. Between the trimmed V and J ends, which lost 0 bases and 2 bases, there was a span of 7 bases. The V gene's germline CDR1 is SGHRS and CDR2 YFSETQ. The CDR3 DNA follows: TGCGCCAGCAGCTTGGGACAGCACACAGATACGCAGTATTTT. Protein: CASSLGQHTDTQYF.

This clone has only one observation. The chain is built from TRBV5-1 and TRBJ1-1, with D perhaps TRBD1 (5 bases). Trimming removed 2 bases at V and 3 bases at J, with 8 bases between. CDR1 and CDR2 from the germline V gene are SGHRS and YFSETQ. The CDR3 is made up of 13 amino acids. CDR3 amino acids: CASSFGGDTEAFF. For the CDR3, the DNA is TGCGCCAGCAGCTTCGGGGGTGACACTGAAGCTTTCTTT.

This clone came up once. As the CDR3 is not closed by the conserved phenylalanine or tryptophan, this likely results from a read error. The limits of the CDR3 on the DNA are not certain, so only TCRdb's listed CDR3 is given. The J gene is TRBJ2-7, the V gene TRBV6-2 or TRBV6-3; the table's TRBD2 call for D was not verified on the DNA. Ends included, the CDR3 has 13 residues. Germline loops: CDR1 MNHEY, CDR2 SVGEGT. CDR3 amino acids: CASSPARASGRTT.

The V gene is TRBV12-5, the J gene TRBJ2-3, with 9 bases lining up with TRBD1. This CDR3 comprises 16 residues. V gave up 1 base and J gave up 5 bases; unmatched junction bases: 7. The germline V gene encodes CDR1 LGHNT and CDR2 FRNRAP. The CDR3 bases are TGTGCTAGTGGTTTGGGCCACAGGGGGCAGGGAGATACGCAGTATTTT. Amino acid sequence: CASGLGHRGQGDTQYF.

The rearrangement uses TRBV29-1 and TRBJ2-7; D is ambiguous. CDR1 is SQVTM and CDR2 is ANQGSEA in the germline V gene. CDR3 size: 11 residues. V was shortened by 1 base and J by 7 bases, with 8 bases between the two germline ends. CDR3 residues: CSVEGGNEQYF. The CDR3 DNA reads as TGCAGCGTTGAAGGCGGAAATGAGCAGTACTTC.

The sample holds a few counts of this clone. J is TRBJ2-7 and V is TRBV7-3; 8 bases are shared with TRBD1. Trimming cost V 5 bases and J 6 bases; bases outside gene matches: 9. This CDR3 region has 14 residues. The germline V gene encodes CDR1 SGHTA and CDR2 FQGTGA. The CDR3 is CASSVGGQGSEQYF. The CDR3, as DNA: TGTGCCAGCAGCGTAGGCGGACAGGGAAGCGAGCAGTACTTC.

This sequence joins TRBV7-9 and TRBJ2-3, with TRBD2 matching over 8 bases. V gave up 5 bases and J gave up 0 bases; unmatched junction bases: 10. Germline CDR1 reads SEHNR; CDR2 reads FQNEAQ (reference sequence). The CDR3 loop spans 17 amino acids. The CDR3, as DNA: TGTGCCAGCAGCAACCAGCGGGAGTTCCAGAGCACAGATACGCAGTATTTT. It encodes CASSNQREFQSTDTQYF.

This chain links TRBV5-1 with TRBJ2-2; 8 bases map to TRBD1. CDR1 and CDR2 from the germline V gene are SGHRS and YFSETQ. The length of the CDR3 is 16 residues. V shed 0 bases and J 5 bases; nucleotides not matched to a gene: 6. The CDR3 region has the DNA TGCGCCAGCAGCTTGGTAGTGACAGGGGCTACCGGGGAGCTGTTTTTT. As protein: CASSLVVTGATGELFF.

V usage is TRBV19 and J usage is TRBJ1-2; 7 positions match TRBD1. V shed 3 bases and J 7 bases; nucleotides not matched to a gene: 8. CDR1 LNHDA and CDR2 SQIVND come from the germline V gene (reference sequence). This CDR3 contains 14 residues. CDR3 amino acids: CASSIEQGRVGYTF. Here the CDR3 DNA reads TGTGCCAGTAGTATCGAACAGGGGAGAGTTGGCTACACCTTC.

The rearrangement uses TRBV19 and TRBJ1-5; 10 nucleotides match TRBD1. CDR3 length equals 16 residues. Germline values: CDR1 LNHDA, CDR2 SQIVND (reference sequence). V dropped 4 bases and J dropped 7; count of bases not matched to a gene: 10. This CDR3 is CASSTLPGQGNQPQHF. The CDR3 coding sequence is TGTGCCAGTAGTACCCTCCCGGGACAGGGGAACCAGCCCCAGCATTTT.

The CDR3: CASRGTGKETQYF. The CDR3 region has the DNA TGTGCCAGCAGGGGGACAGGGAAAGAGACCCAGTACTTC. V gene TRBV6-5 combines with J gene TRBJ2-5; TRBD1 matches at 9 bases. J lost 3 bases, V lost 6 bases, and 2 bases had no gene match. The CDR3 is 13 amino acids. Germline CDR1 and CDR2: MNHEY and SVGAGI.

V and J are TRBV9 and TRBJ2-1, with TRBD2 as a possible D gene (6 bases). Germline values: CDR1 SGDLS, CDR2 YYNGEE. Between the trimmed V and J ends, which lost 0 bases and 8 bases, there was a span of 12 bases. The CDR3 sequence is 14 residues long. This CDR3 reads CASSVALASDEQFF. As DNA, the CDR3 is TGTGCCAGCAGCGTAGCTCTGGCTAGCGATGAGCAGTTCTTC.

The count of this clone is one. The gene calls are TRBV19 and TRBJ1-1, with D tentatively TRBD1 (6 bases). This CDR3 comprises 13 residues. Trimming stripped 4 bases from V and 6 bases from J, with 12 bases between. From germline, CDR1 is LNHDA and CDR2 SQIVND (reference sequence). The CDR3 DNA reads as TGTGCCAGTAGTAATAACAGGGCCCCTGAAGCTTTCTTT. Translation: CASSNNRAPEAFF.

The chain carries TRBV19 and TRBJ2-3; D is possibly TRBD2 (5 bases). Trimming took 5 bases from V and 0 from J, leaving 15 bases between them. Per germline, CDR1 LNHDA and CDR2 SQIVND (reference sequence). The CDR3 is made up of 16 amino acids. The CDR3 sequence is CASSAQDLPSTDTQYF. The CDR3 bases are TGTGCCAGTAGTGCGCAGGACTTACCTAGCACAGATACGCAGTATTTT.

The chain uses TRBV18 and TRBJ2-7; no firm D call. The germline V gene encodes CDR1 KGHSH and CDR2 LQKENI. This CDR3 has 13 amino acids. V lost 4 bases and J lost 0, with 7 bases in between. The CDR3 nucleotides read TGTGCCAGCTCACGAGGTGACTCCTACGAGCAGTACTTC. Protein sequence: CASSRGDSYEQYF. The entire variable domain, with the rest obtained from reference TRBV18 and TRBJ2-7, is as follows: NAGVMQNPRHLVRRRGQEARLRCSPMKGHSHVYWYRQLPEEGLKFMVYLQKENIIDESGMPKERFSAEFPKEGPSILRIQQVVRGDSAAYFCASSRGDSYEQYFGPGTRLTVT.

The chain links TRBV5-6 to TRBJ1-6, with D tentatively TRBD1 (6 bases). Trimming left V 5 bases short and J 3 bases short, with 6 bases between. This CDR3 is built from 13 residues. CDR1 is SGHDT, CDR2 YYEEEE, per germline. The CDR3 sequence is CASRTGYNSPLHF. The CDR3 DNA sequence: TGTGCCAGCAGGACAGGCTATAATTCACCCCTCCACTTT.

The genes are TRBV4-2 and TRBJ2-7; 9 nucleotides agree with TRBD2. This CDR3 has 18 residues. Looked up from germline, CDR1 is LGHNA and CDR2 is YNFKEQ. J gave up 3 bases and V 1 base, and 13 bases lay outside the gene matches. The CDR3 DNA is TGTGCCAGCAGCCAAGGGGAGGGTAGACAAGCGGGGGGCTACGAGCAGTACTTC. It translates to CASSQGEGRQAGGYEQYF.

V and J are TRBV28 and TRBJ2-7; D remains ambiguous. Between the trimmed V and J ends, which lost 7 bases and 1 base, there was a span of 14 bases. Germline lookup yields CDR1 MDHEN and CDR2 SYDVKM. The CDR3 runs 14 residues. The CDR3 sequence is CASTSPTPSYEQYF. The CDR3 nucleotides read TGTGCCAGCACCTCACCGACACCTTCCTACGAGCAGTACTTC. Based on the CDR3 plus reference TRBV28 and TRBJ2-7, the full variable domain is DVKVTQSSRYLVKRTGEKVFLECVQDMDHENMFWYRQDPGLGLRLIYFSYDVKMKEKGDIPEGYSVSREKKERFSLILESASTNQTSMYLCASTSPTPSYEQYFGPGTRLTVT.

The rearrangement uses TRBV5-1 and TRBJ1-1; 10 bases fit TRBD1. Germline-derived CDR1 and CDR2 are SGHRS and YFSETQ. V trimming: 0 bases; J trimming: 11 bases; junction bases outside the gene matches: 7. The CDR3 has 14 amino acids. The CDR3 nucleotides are TGCGCCAGCAGCTTGGGGACAGGGGGTTTATTGGCTTTCTTT. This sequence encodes CASSLGTGGLLAFF.

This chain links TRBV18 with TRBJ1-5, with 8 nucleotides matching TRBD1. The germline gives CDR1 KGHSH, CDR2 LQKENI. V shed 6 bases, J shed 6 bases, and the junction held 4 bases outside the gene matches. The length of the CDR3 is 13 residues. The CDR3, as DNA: TGTGCCAGCTCGCAGGGGGCCGCTCAGCCCCAGCATTTT. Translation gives CASSQGAAQPQHF.

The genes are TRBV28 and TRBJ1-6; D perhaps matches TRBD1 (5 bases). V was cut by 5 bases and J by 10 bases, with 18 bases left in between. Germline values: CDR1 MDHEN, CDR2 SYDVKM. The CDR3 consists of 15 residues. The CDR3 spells CASSGQRGPKSPLHF. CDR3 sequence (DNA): TGTGCCAGCAGTGGCCAAAGGGGCCCAAAGTCACCCCTCCACTTT.